The 30 T cell receptor beta chains reported below all come from one sample, sequenced in a study of blood T cells in healthy people across ages. The use of a sample-barcoded 5' primer and a J-beta primer mix characterized a second PCR of about 6 to 11 cycles. TCRdb re-analysed the 5' RACE reads in MiXCR, keeping a single row per CDR3 protein. The table has hundreds of thousands of distinct CDR3 sequences, roughly half seen once. Material for sequencing was blood. The receptors shown here come from a woman of 80 years or more in good health.

This clonotype was detected once. Since a much larger clone is just one base distant, this may be a read error. The CDR3 DNA reads as TGTGCCGGCAGTTACAGGTGGGGTGAGGATGAGCAGTACTTC. Amino acid sequence: CAGSYRWGEDEQYF. V usage is TRBV6-5 and J usage is TRBJ2-1; possibly TRBD1 for D (5 bases). The DNA end is a closer match to TRBJ2-7, so the J assignment may be wrong. The CDR3 is 14 residues long. The germline CDR1 and CDR2 sequences are MNHEY and SVGAGI.

This clonotype was observed a few times. The V and J genes are TRBV29-1 and TRBJ2-2; 8 bases line up with TRBD1. The germline gives CDR1 SQVTM, CDR2 ANQGSEA. Germline trimming cut 3 bases from V and 3 bases from J; bases unmatched to any gene: 6. The CDR3 consists of 15 residues. CDR3 in amino acids: CSVDSDRGHTGELFF. Written as DNA, the CDR3 is TGCAGCGTTGATTCTGACAGGGGCCACACCGGGGAGCTGTTTTTT.

At least ten counts were recorded for this clonotype. This chain uses TRBV6-2 or TRBV6-3 with TRBJ2-7; no reliable D call. This CDR3 region has 13 residues. From germline, CDR1 is MNHEY and CDR2 SVGEGT. V dropped 6 bases and J dropped 1 base, with 10 bases sitting between them. DNA of the CDR3: TGTGCCAGCAGGGGAAGATCGTCCTACGAGCAGTACTTC. The encoded protein is CASRGRSSYEQYF.

In the case of this clonotype: This may arise from a read error, as a much more abundant clone is one base away. V and J are TRBV2 and TRBJ2-7, with a possible D match to TRBD1 (6 bases). This CDR3 region has 14 residues. Germline V gives CDR1 SNHLY, CDR2 FYNNEI. CDR3 coding DNA: TGTGCCAGCAGAAGCGACAGGAATATCTACGAGCGGTACTTC. The encoded protein is CASRSDRNIYERYF.

This chain joins TRBV3-1 and TRBJ1-5; 7 bases fit TRBD1. With 5 bases clipped from V and 6 bases from J, the junction kept 4 bases outside the gene matches. The germline V gene encodes CDR1 LGHDT and CDR2 YNNKEL (reference sequence). This CDR3 has 13 residues. The CDR3 is CASSSGGGQPQHF. CDR3 coding DNA: TGTGCCAGCAGCTCAGGGGGGGGTCAGCCCCAGCATTTT.

This clonotype appeared a few times. This chain connects TRBV5-1 to TRBJ2-3; 10 nucleotides agree with TRBD1. This CDR3 is built from 17 residues. In germline, CDR1 is SGHRS, CDR2 YFSETQ. V lost 4 bases and J lost 2; bases outside the gene matches: 10. Here the CDR3 reads CASSKLRDRGATDTQYF. The CDR3 coding sequence is TGCGCCAGCAGCAAACTAAGGGACAGGGGCGCCACAGATACGCAGTATTTT.

V is TRBV28 and J is TRBJ1-6; D is perhaps TRBD1 (6 bases). CDR3 size: 20 residues. Per germline, CDR1 MDHEN and CDR2 SYDVKM. The V and J ends lost 5 bases and 5 bases respectively, with 28 bases between them. Here the CDR3 DNA reads TGTGCCAGCAGTCCTAAACCTCGCCAAACCAGGGGAAGGGATAATTCACCCCTCCACTTT. The encoded protein is CASSPKPRQTRGRDNSPLHF. The complete variable domain, with remaining parts taken from reference TRBV28 and TRBJ1-6, reads DVKVTQSSRYLVKRTGEKVFLECVQDMDHENMFWYRQDPGLGLRLIYFSYDVKMKEKGDIPEGYSVSREKKERFSLILESASTNQTSMYLCASSPKPRQTRGRDNSPLHFGNGTRLTVT.

V gene TRBV29-1 combines with J gene TRBJ2-3; 8 bases are shared with TRBD2. The CDR3 spans 14 residues. The germline V gene encodes CDR1 SQVTM and CDR2 ANQGSEA. The J segment lost 6 bases and the V segment lost 3 bases, leaving 8 bases of the junction unmatched. As DNA, the CDR3 is TGCAGCGTTGAGTTTAGCGGGGTCAAGGATACGCAGTATTTT. Its protein product is CSVEFSGVKDTQYF.

This clonotype showed up many times. The genes are TRBV15 and TRBJ2-3; TRBD2 might be the D (5 bases). V was clipped by 7 bases and J by 1 base, with 21 bases between them. Germline V gene data show CDR1 as LNHNV and CDR2 as YYDKDF (reference sequence). This CDR3 comprises 17 residues. The CDR3 DNA sequence: TGTGCCACCACCGACCCAGAACGAGGGCACCGCACAGATACGCAGTATTTT. It encodes CATTDPERGHRTDTQYF. The entire variable domain, with the rest obtained from reference TRBV15 and TRBJ2-3, is as follows: DAMVIQNPRYQVTQFGKPVTLSCSQTLNHNVMYWYQQKSSQAPKLLFHYYDKDFNNEADTPDNFQSRRPNTSFCFLDIRSPGLGDTAMYLCATTDPERGHRTDTQYFGPGTRLTVL.

The chain combines TRBV7-9 with TRBJ2-1; D possibly corresponds to TRBD2 (5 bases). V lost 2 bases and J 14 bases, leaving 13 bases between the germline ends. The germline V gene has CDR1 SEHNR and CDR2 FQNEAQ (reference sequence). The CDR3 consists of 12 residues. In DNA, the CDR3 is TGTGCCAGCAGCTTACCGTCCGGGATGAAGTTCTTC. Translation gives CASSLPSGMKFF. Complete variable domain (other parts from reference TRBV7-9 and TRBJ2-1): DTGVSQNPRHKITKRGQNVTFRCDPISEHNRLYWYRQTLGQGPEFLTYFQNEAQLEKSRLLSDRFSAERPKGSFSTLEIQRTEQGDSAMYLCASSLPSGMKFFGPGTRLTVL.

V usage is TRBV20-1 and J usage is TRBJ2-7, with D perhaps being TRBD1 or TRBD2 (5 bases each). Per germline, CDR1 DFQATT and CDR2 SNEGSKA (reference sequence). Trimming pared 3 bases from V and 5 bases from J, leaving 14 bases between. There are 13 residues in the CDR3. The CDR3 loop is CSASSGGLNEQYF. CDR3 nucleotides: TGCAGTGCTAGTTCTGGGGGTCTCAACGAGCAGTACTTC.

The chain has TRBV7-2 and TRBJ2-3; D remains ambiguous. Per germline, CDR1 SGHTA and CDR2 FQGNSA. V lost 1 base to trimming and J lost 2 bases, with 10 bases between them. The CDR3 has 15 residues. The CDR3 DNA reads as TGTGCCAGCAGCTTAGTTGGGAAGGCCACAGATACGCAGTATTTT. This codes for CASSLVGKATDTQYF.

The chain employs TRBV27 and TRBJ2-3; D may match TRBD1 or TRBD2 (6 bases each). CDR1 is MNHEY, CDR2 SMNVEV, per germline (reference sequence). Trimming left V 8 bases short and J 9 bases short, with 15 bases between. The CDR3 runs to 12 residues. The CDR3 protein is CASCTVGGTQYF. The CDR3 DNA reads as TGTGCCAGCTGTACGGTGGGGGGCACGCAGTATTTT.

Points on this clonotype: A much larger clone is a single base away; this may be a read error. The J gene is TRBJ2-3, the V gene TRBV20-1; D might be TRBD2 (7 bases). The CDR3 spans 14 residues. CDR1 and CDR2 from the germline V gene are DFQATT and SNEGSKA (reference sequence). The CDR3 sequence: CNARGGRFADTQYF. CDR3 nucleotides: TGCAATGCTAGGGGGGGTAGATTCGCAGATACGCAGTATTTT.

The chain joins TRBV27 to TRBJ2-1, with TRBD2 matching 7 bases. The germline CDR1 and CDR2 sequences are MNHEY and SMNVEV (reference sequence). The CDR3 covers 16 residues. V gave up 1 base and J gave up 5 bases; unmatched junction bases: 8. CDR3 sequence (DNA): TGTGCCAGCAGTTTATTGGGGGGGGGATCTGACAATGAGCAGTTCTTC. Protein product: CASSLLGGGSDNEQFF.

This clonotype came up many times. The chain combines TRBV20-1 with TRBJ2-1; D is unresolved. Germline V gene data show CDR1 as DFQATT and CDR2 as SNEGSKA (reference sequence). The CDR3 sequence is 10 residues long. Trimming left V 1 base short and J 13 bases short, with 8 bases between. The CDR3 bases are TGCAGTGCTAGAGCCGGCCCACAGTTCTTC. Translating gives CSARAGPQFF.

Concerning this clonotype itself: Given a much more abundant clone one base away, this may be a read error. The rearrangement links TRBV5-1 to TRBJ2-1, with 9 bases aligning to TRBD1. This CDR3 has 14 amino acids. The V gene end was trimmed by 1 base and the J gene end by 9 bases; junction bases not matched to a gene: 5. CDR1 is SGHRS and CDR2 is YFSETQ in the germline V gene. The CDR3 loop reads CASSLWTGVSEQFF. CDR3 DNA: TGCGCCAGCAGCTTGTGGACAGGGGTGAGTGAGCAGTTCTTC. Full variable domain (rest looked up from reference TRBV5-1 and TRBJ2-1): KAGVTQTPRYLIKTRGQQVTLSCSPISGHRSVSWYQQTPGQGLQFLFEYFSETQRNKGNFPGRFSGRQFSNSRSEMNVSTLELGDSALYLCASSLWTGVSEQFFGPGTRLTVL.

Note on this clonotype: A much more abundant neighbour one base away suggests this may be a read error. This chain connects TRBV20-1 to TRBJ1-5; D is undetermined. Germline values: CDR1 DFQATT, CDR2 SNEGSKA (reference sequence). This CDR3 comprises 11 residues. The CDR3 loop is CSPSGNQPQHF. The CDR3 nucleotides read TGCAGTCCTAGCGGCAATCAGCCCCAGCATTTT.

A few counts support this clonotype. The chain recombines TRBV12-3 or TRBV12-4 with TRBJ2-3; D remains ambiguous. Deletions cut 0 bases from V and 4 bases from J, with 5 bases between. This CDR3 is 13 amino acids long. The CDR3 nucleotides are TGTGCCAGCAGTTTAGCAGCGCCAGATACGCAGTATTTT. Translation gives CASSLAAPDTQYF.

The chain combines TRBV18 with TRBJ2-1, with D perhaps being TRBD1 or TRBD2 (6 bases each). The length of the CDR3 is 15 residues. V was trimmed by 4 bases and J by 5 bases, leaving 15 bases between them. Germline lookup yields CDR1 KGHSH and CDR2 LQKENI. Here the CDR3 reads CASSQWRDKNNEQFF. CDR3 nucleotide sequence: TGTGCCAGCTCACAGTGGAGGGACAAAAACAATGAGCAGTTCTTC.

This chain uses TRBV6-5 with TRBJ2-7, with 7 bases lining up with TRBD2. Germline CDR1 is MNHEY and CDR2 is SVGAGI. V lost 6 bases and J lost 7; bases outside the gene matches: 15. CDR3 size: 15 residues. The CDR3 loop is CASSRGTGGYNEQYF. Written as DNA, the CDR3 is TGTGCCAGCAGCCGCGGGACGGGAGGTTACAATGAGCAGTACTTC.

This chain connects TRBV12-3 or TRBV12-4 to TRBJ1-5; D unclear. V was clipped by 5 bases and J by 0 bases, with 11 bases between them. CDR3 length: 15 residues. CDR3 residues: CASSTRDTSNQPQHF. The DNA of the CDR3 is TGTGCCAGCAGTACAAGAGATACTAGCAATCAGCCCCAGCATTTT.

Turning to this clonotype: A single base separates this from a much larger clone, so it may be a read error. The rearrangement joins TRBV7-3 to TRBJ1-6; D is perhaps TRBD1 (5 bases). This CDR3 is built from 16 residues. V lost 5 bases to trimming and J lost 8 bases, with 19 bases between them. Germline V gene lookup returns CDR1 SGHTA and CDR2 FQGTGA. The CDR3 DNA reads TGTGCCAGCAGCGACCAAGGGGTAGGGTCCGATTCACCCCTCCACTTT. It is translated as CASSDQGVGSDSPLHF.

In the case of this clonotype: A much larger clone sits a single nucleotide away, making a read error possible. This rearrangement joins TRBV10-3 to TRBJ2-3; 10 positions agree with TRBD1. Per the germline V gene, CDR1 is ENHRY and CDR2 is SYGVKD. The CDR3 runs 16 residues. Germline trimming cut 4 bases from V and 6 bases from J; bases unmatched to any gene: 10. CDR3 sequence: CAISGSVTGGADTQYF. In DNA, the CDR3 is TGTGCCATCAGTGGGTCGGTGACAGGGGGCGCGGATACGCAGTATTTT.

This clonotype occurred a few times. This chain uses TRBV21-1 with TRBJ1-5; TRBD1 is the table's D call and was not checked against the DNA. TRBV21-1 is a recognized pseudogene. The CDR3 covers 19 residues. In DNA form, the CDR3 reads TGTGCCAGCACCCCCGGGACAGGGGGCCGGGGGTATAGCAATCAGCCCCAGCATTTT. It specifies CASTPGTGGRGYSNQPQHF.

The chain is built from TRBV6-1 and TRBJ2-3, with D tentatively TRBD2 (6 bases). CDR1 and CDR2 from the germline V gene are MNHNS and SASEGT. The V end was cut by 7 bases, the J end by 6 bases, with 20 bases between. The CDR3 sequence is 15 residues long. The CDR3 loop reads CASTASAGHTDTQYF. The CDR3 DNA sequence: TGTGCCAGCACCGCCTCAGCGGGCCATACGGATACGCAGTATTTT.

The J gene is TRBJ2-5, the V gene TRBV7-2, with D hard to call. The CDR3 is made up of 12 amino acids. The V gene's germline CDR1 is SGHTA and CDR2 FQGNSA. V was clipped by 8 bases and J by 5 bases, with 12 bases between them. The CDR3 region is CASGGVLETQYF. Written as DNA, the CDR3 is TGTGCCAGCGGTGGGGTATTGGAGACCCAGTACTTC.

The V gene is TRBV5-4, the J gene TRBJ2-3, with 12 bases that match TRBD2. CDR3 length: 20 amino acids. V lost 2 bases to trimming and J lost 0 bases; unmatched junction nucleotides: 13. CDR1 and CDR2 from the germline V gene are SGHNT and YYREEE (reference sequence). DNA for the CDR3: TGTGCCAGCAGCTTCACAGGACTAGCGGGGAGCAGGTGGAGCACAGATACGCAGTATTTT. This gives the protein CASSFTGLAGSRWSTDTQYF.

This clonotype was detected only a few times. V and J are TRBV12-3 or TRBV12-4 and TRBJ2-1; D uncertain. Trimming pared 7 bases from V and 3 bases from J, leaving 13 bases between. The CDR3 is 14 amino acids. As DNA, the CDR3 is TGTGCCAGCACCCTGGGTCTTTACTACAATGAGCAGTTCTTC. It is translated as CASTLGLYYNEQFF.

The sample holds one count of this clonotype. The chain links TRBV7-9 to TRBJ2-1; 9 bases match TRBD1. V trimming: 5 bases; J trimming: 4 bases; junction bases outside the gene matches: 6. The CDR3 runs to 15 residues. Germline loops: CDR1 SEHNR, CDR2 FQNEAQ (reference sequence). DNA for the CDR3: TGTGCCAGCAGCCCACAGGGGGCGAGGTACAATGAGCAGTTCTTC. It encodes CASSPQGARYNEQFF.